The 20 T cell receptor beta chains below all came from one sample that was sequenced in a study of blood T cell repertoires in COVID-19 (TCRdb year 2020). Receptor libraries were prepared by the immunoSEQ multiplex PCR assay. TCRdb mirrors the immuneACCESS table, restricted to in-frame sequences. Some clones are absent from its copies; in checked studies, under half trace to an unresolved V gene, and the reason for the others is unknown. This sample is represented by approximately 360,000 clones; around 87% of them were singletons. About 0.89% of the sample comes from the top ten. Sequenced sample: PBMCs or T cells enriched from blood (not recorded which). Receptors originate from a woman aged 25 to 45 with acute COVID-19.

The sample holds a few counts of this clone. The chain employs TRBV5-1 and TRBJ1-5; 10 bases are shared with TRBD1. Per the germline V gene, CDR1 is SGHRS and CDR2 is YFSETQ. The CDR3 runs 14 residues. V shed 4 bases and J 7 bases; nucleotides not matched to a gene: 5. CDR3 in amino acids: CASSTTGGQQPQHF. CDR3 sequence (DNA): TGCGCCAGCAGCACGACAGGGGGCCAACAGCCCCAGCATTTT.

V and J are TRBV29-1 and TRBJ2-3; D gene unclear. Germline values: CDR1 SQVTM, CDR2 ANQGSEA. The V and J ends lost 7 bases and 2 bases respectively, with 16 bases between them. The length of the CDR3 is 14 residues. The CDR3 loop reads CSGTRGRITDTQYF. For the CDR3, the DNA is TGCAGCGGCACACGAGGAAGGATCACAGATACGCAGTATTTT.

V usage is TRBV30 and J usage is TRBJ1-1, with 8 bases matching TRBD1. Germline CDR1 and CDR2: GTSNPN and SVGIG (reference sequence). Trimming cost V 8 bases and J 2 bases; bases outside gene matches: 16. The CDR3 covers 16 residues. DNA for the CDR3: TGTGCCAGCACAAGTCCCGGGACAGGCGTTAACACTGAAGCTTTCTTT. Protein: CASTSPGTGVNTEAFF.

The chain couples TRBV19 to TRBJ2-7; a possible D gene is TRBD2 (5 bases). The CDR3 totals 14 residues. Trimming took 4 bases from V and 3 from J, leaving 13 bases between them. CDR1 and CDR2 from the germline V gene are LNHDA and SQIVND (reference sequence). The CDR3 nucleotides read TGTGCCAGTAGTAATCCAGGAGGTGTCTACGAGCAGTACTTC. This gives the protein CASSNPGGVYEQYF.

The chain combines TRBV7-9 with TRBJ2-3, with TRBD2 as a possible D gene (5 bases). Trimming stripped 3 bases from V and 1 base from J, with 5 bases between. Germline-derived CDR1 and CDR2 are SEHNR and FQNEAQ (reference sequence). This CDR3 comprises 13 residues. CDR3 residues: CASSFSGTDTQYF. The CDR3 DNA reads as TGTGCCAGCAGCTTTAGCGGCACAGATACGCAGTATTTT.

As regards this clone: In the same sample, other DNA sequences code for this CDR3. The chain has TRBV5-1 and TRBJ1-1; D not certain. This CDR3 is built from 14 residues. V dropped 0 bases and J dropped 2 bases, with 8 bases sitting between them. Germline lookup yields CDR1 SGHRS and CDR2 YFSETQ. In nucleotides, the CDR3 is TGCGCCAGCAGCTTGGTCCCGGGAAACACTGAAGCTTTCTTT. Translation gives CASSLVPGNTEAFF.

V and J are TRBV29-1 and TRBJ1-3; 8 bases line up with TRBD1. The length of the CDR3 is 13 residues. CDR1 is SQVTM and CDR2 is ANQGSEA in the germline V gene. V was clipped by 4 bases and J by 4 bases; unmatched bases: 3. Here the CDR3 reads CSVATGAGNTIYF. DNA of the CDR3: TGCAGCGTTGCGACAGGGGCCGGAAACACCATATATTTT.

CDR3 sequence (DNA): TGTGCCAGCAGTGACATTTTTCGGCAGCCCCAGCATTTT. Amino acid sequence: CASSDIFRQPQHF. The J gene is TRBJ1-5, the V gene TRBV6-1, with D hard to call. CDR3 size: 13 residues. V was cut by 3 bases and J by 7 bases, with 10 bases left in between. Germline assignment: CDR1 MNHNS and CDR2 SASEGT.

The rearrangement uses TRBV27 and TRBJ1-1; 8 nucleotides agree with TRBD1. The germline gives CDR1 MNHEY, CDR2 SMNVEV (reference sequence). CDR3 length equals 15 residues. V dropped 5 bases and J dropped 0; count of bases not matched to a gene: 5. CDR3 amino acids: CASSTWTGMNTEAFF. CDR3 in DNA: TGTGCCAGCAGTACCTGGACAGGGATGAACACTGAAGCTTTCTTT.

This CDR3 reads CAISEGGPYNEQFF. Here the CDR3 DNA reads TGTGCCATCAGTGAGGGGGGCCCCTACAATGAGCAGTTCTTC. The rearrangement joins TRBV10-3 to TRBJ2-1; a possible D gene is TRBD1 (6 bases). Per germline, CDR1 ENHRY and CDR2 SYGVKD. Trimming shortened V by 2 bases and J by 2 bases, and 7 bases separated the two germline ends. The CDR3 loop spans 14 amino acids.

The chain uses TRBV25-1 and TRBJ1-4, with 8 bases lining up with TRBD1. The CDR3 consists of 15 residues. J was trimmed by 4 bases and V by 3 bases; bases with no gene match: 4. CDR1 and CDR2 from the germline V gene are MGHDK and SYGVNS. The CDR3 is CASSDWDRNNEKLFF. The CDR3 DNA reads TGTGCCAGCAGTGATTGGGACAGGAATAATGAAAAACTGTTTTTT.

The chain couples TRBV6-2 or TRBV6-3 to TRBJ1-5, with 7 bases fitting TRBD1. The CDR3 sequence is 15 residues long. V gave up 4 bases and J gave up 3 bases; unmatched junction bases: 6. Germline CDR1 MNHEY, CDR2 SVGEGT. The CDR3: CASSWQGVDNQPQHF. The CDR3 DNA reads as TGTGCCAGCAGTTGGCAGGGGGTAGACAATCAGCCCCAGCATTTT.

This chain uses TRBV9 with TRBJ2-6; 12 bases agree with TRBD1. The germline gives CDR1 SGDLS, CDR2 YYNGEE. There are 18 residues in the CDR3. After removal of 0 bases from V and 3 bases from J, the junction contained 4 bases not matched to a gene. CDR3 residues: CASSVAGQGAVGANVLTF. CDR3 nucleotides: TGTGCCAGCAGCGTAGCGGGACAGGGGGCCGTTGGGGCCAACGTCCTGACTTTC. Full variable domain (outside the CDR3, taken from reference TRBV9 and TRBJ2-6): DSGVTQTPKHLITATGQRVTLRCSPRSGDLSVYWYQQSLDQGLQFLIQYYNGEERAKGNILERFSAQQFPDLHSELNLSSLELGDSALYFCASSVAGQGAVGANVLTFGAGSRLTVL.

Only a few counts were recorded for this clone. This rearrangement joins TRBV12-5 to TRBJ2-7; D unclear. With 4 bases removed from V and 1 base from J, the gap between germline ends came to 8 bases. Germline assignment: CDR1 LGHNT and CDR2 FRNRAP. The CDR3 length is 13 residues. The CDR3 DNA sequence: TGTGCTAGTGGTTCCCCGACATCCTACGAGCAGTACTTC. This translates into CASGSPTSYEQYF.

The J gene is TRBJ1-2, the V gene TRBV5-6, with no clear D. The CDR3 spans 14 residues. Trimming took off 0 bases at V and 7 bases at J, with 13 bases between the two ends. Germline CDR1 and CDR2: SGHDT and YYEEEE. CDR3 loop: CASSLVGGPGGYTF. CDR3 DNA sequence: TGTGCCAGCAGCTTGGTGGGAGGGCCCGGTGGCTACACCTTC.

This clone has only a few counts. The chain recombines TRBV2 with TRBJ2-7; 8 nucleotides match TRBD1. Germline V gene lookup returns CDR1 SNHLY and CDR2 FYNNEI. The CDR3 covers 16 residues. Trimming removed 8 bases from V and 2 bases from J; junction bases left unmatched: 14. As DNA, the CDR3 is TGTGCCAGCCTTGGGATCCTGACAGGGGACCCCTACGAGCAGTACTTC. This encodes CASLGILTGDPYEQYF.

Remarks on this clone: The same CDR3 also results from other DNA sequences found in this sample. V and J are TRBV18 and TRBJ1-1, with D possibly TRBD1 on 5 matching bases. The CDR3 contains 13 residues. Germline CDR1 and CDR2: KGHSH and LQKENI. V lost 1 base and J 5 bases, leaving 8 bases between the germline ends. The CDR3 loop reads CASSPQGNTEAFF. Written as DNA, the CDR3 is TGTGCCAGCTCACCACAGGGGAATACTGAAGCTTTCTTT.

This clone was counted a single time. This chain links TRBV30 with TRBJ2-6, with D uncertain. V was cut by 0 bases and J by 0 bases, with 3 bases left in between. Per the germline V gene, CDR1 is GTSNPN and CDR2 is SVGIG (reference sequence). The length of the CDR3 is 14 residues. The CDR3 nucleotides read TGTGCCTGGAGTGTTCGCTCTGGGGCCAACGTCCTGACTTTC. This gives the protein CAWSVRSGANVLTF.

The CDR3 is CASSERGGPKEQYF. In nucleotides, the CDR3 is TGCGCCAGCAGCGAGCGGGGGGGCCCCAAAGAGCAGTACTTC. This chain uses TRBV5-1 with TRBJ2-7; the match to TRBD2 covers 10 bases. CDR1 and CDR2 from the germline V gene are SGHRS and YFSETQ. The CDR3 totals 14 residues. V lost 4 bases to trimming and J lost 7 bases; unmatched junction nucleotides: 8.

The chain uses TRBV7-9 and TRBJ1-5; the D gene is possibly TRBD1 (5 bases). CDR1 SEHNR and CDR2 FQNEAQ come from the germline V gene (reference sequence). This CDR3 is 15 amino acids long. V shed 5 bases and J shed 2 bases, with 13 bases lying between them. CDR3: CASSPRGDRNQPQHF. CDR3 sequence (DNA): TGTGCCAGCAGCCCTCGGGGGGATCGCAATCAGCCCCAGCATTTT. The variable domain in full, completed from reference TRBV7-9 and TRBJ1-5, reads DTGVSQNPRHKITKRGQNVTFRCDPISEHNRLYWYRQTLGQGPEFLTYFQNEAQLEKSRLLSDRFSAERPKGSFSTLEIQRTEQGDSAMYLCASSPRGDRNQPQHFGDGTRLSIL.